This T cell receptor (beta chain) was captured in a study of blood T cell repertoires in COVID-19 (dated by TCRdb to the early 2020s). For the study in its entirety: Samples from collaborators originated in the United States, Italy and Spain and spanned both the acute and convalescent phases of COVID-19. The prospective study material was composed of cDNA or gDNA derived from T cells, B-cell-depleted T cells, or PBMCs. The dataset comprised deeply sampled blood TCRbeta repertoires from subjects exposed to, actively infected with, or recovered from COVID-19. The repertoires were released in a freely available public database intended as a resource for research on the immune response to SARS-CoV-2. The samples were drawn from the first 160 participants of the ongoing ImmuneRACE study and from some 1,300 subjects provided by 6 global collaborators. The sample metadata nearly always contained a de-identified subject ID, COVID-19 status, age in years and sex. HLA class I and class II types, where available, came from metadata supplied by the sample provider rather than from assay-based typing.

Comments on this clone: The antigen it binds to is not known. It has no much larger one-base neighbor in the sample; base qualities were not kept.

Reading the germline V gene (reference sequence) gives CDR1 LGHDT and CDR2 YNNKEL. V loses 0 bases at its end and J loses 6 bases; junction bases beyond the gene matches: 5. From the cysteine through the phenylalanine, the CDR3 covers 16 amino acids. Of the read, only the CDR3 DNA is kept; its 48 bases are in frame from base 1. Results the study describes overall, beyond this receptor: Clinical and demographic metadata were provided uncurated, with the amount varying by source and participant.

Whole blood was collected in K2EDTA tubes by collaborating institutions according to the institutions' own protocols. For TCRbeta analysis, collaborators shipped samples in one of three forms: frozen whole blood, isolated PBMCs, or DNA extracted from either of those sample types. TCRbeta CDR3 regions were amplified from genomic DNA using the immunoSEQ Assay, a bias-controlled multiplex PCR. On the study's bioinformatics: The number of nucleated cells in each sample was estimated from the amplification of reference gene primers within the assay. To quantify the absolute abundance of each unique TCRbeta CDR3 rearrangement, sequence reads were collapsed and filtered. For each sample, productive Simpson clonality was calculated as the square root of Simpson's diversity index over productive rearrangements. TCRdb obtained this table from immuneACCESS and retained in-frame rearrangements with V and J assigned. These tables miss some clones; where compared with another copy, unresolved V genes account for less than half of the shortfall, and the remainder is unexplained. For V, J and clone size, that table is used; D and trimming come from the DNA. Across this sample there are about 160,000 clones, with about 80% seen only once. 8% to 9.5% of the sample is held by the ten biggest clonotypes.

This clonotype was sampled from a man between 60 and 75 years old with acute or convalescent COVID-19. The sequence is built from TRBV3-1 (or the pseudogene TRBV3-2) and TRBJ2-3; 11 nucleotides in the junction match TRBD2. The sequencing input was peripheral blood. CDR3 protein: CASSQEALAGGDTQYF. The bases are TGTGCCAGCAGCCAAGAGGCGCTAGCGGGGGGTGATACGCAGTATTTT.